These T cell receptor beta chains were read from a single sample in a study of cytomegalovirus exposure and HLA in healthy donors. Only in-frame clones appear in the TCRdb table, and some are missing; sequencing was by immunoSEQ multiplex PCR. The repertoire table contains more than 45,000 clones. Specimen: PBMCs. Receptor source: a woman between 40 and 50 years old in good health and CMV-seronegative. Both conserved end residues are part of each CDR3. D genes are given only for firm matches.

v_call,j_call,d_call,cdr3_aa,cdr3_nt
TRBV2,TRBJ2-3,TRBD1,CASNGEQGARSDTQYF,TGTGCCAGTAATGGAGAACAGGGGGCGCGGTCAGATACGCAGTATTTT
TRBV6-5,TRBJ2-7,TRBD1,CASSYSRGLHYEQYF,TGTGCCAGCAGTTACTCGAGGGGGCTCCACTACGAGCAGTACTTC
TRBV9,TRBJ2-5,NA,CASSAHSGEQETQYF,TGTGCCAGCAGCGCCCACTCAGGGGAGCAAGAGACCCAGTACTTC
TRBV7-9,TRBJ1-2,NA,CASSPGVGASYGYTF,TGTGCCAGCAGCCCGGGAGTAGGGGCTAGCTATGGCTACACCTTC
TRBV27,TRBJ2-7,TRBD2,CASRPSGPPEQYF,TGTGCCAGCAGGCCTAGCGGTCCCCCCGAGCAGTACTTC
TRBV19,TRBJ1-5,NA,CASRITGEGAGQPQHF,TGTGCCAGTAGGATTACAGGCGAAGGGGCAGGTCAGCCCCAGCATTTT
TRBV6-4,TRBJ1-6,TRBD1,CASSDGTGGSHLHF,TGTGCCAGCAGTGACGGGACAGGGGGTTCACACCTCCACTTT
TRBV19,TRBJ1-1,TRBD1,CASSRQGVTEAFF,TGTGCCAGTAGTCGACAGGGCGTGACTGAAGCTTTCTTT
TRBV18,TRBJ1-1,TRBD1,CASNRGPDTEAFF,TGTGCCAGCAACAGGGGGCCGGACACTGAAGCTTTCTTT
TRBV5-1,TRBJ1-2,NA,CASSPGVGRTNYGYTF,TGCGCCAGCAGCCCGGGGGTCGGGAGAACTAACTATGGCTACACCTTC
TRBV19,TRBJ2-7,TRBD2,CASSISGPYEQYF,TGTGCCAGTAGTATTAGCGGGCCCTACGAGCAGTACTTC
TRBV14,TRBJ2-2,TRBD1,CASSQEPGQGNTGELFF,TGTGCCAGCAGCCAAGAGCCGGGACAGGGAAACACCGGGGAGCTGTTTTTT
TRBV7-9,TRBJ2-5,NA,CAGPGYQETQYF,TGTGCCGGACCGGGATACCAAGAGACCCAGTACTTC
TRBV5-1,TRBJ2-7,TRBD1,CATRTGGGYEQYF,TGCGCCACCCGGACAGGGGGCGGATACGAGCAGTACTTC
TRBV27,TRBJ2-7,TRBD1,CASSLTGVLLEQYF,TGTGCCAGCAGTTTGACAGGGGTCCTCCTCGAGCAGTACTTC
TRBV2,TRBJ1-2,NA,CASSEPTGWGYTF,TGTGCCAGCAGTGAGCCTACAGGGTGGGGCTACACCTTC
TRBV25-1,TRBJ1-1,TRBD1,CASSHRGLGNTEAFF,TGTGCCAGCAGTCACAGGGGGCTCGGAAACACTGAAGCTTTCTTT
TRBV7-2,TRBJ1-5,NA,CASSLDPMAGAGNQPQHF,TGTGCCAGCAGCTTAGATCCGATGGCGGGGGCCGGCAATCAGCCCCAGCATTTT
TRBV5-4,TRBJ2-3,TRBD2,CASSYGGAADTQYF,TGTGCCAGCAGCTACGGGGGGGCCGCAGATACGCAGTATTTT
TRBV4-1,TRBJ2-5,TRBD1,CASSQSTGGFRGQGVQETQYF,TGCGCCAGCAGCCAATCAACCGGGGGATTTCGTGGACAGGGCGTTCAAGAGACCCAGTACTTC
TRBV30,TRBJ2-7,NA,CAWSVGTGRYEQYF,TGTGCCTGGAGTGTAGGTACAGGACGCTACGAGCAGTACTTC
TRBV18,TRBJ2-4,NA,CASSPPGRTLAKNIQYF,TGTGCCAGCTCACCACCGGGCAGAACACTAGCCAAAAACATTCAGTACTTC
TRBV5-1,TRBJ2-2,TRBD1,CASSKGQGAANTGELFF,TGCGCCAGCAGCAAAGGACAGGGGGCGGCGAACACCGGGGAGCTGTTTTTT
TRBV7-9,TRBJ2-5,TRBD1,CASSPRTGGLETQYF,TGTGCCAGCAGCCCCAGGACAGGGGGCTTAGAGACCCAGTACTTC
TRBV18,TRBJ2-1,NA,CASSPTAGPNEQFF,TGTGCCAGCTCACCAACAGCGGGCCCAAATGAGCAGTTCTTC
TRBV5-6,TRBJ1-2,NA,CASSLAPWARWNYGYTF,TGTGCCAGCAGCTTGGCCCCGTGGGCCCGATGGAACTATGGCTACACCTTC
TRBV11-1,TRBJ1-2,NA,CASSHPRGDGYTF,TGTGCCAGCAGCCACCCCCGGGGGGATGGCTACACCTTC
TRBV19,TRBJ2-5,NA,CASSRRTERGETQYF,TGTGCCAGTAGTAGAAGGACAGAGAGAGGGGAGACCCAGTACTTC
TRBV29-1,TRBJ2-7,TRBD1,CSVGGQSAYEQYF,TGCAGCGTTGGGGGACAGAGCGCCTACGAGCAGTACTTC